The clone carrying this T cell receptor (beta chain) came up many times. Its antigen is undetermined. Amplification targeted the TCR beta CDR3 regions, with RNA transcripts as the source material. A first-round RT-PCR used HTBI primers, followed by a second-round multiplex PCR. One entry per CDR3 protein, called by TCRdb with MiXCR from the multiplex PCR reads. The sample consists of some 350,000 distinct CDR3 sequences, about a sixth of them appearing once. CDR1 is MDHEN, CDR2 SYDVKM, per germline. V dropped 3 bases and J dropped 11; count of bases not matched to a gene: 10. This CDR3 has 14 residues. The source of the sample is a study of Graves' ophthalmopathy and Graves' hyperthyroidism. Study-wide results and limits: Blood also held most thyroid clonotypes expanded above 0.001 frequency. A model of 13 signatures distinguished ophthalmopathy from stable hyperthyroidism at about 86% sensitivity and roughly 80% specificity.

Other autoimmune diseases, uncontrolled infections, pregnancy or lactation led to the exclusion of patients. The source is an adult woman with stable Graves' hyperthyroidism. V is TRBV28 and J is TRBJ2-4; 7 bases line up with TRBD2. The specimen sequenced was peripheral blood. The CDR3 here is CASSLRAGVGVQYF. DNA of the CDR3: TGTGCCAGCAGTTTGCGGGCGGGAGTAGGAGTTCAGTACTTC.